This entry lists 27 T cell receptor beta chains sequenced from one sample in a study of B cell selection in AIRE deficiency. Sorting defined conventional CD4 T cells as CD4+CD127+. Assay used: immunoSEQ multiplex PCR; TCRdb lists only in-frame clones, some missing. The profile shows some 25,000 clones, approximately 97% of them singletons. Sequenced material: conventional CD4+ T cells sorted from PBMCs. The receptors shown here come from a human donor with AIRE deficiency.

The CDR3 is CASSRSLTSGLSKVNEQFF. The CDR3 region has the DNA TGTGCCAGCAGTCGCAGCTTGACTAGCGGGCTTTCGAAGGTCAATGAGCAGTTCTTC. The chain uses TRBV27 and TRBJ2-1, with 10 positions matching TRBD2. The germline V gene has CDR1 MNHEY and CDR2 SMNVEV (reference sequence). V was pared by 5 bases and J by 6 bases, with 19 bases of the junction left unmatched. The CDR3 spans 19 residues.

The chain carries TRBV4-2 and TRBJ2-1; 11 bases agree with TRBD2. The CDR3 spans 14 residues. CDR1 LGHNA and CDR2 YNFKEQ come from the germline V gene. Trimming cost V 3 bases and J 5 bases; bases outside gene matches: 0. The CDR3 loop reads CASSQGLADNEQFF. The CDR3 nucleotides are TGTGCCAGCAGCCAGGGACTAGCGGACAATGAGCAGTTCTTC.

The V call is TRBV14, the J call TRBJ2-1; possible D gene TRBD1, 5 bases. V shed 0 bases and J shed 9 bases, with 15 bases lying between them. The CDR3 covers 15 residues. CDR1 is SGHDN, CDR2 FVKESK, per germline. The CDR3 nucleotides are TGTGCCAGCAGCCAAGATTGGGCAGGGATTGTTGAGCAGTTCTTC. Translation: CASSQDWAGIVEQFF.

About this clone itself: One end of the junction varies from germline; a read error may be responsible. The rearrangement uses TRBV9 and TRBJ2-3; 8 nucleotides agree with TRBD1. The CDR3 is 13 amino acids. Per the germline V gene, CDR1 is SGDLS and CDR2 is YYNGEE. CDR3 bases: TGTGCCAGCAGCCTCCCCGGGACAGGTTCCATGGATTTT. Residues: CASSLPGTGSMDF.

This clone came up once. The rearrangement joins TRBV28 to TRBJ1-2; D is perhaps TRBD1 (5 bases). Germline V gene lookup returns CDR1 MDHEN and CDR2 SYDVKM. The CDR3 sequence is 15 residues long. Between the trimmed V and J ends, which lost 8 bases and 4 bases, there was a span of 20 bases. The CDR3 is CASSPSGPTLYGYTF. The CDR3 DNA is TGTGCCAGCTCTCCGTCGGGGCCGACCCTCTATGGCTACACCTTC.

V and J are TRBV6-1 and TRBJ2-1; D unresolved. Trimming left V 3 bases short and J 9 bases short, with 15 bases between. The CDR3 has 14 residues. The germline V gene has CDR1 MNHNS and CDR2 SASEGT. The CDR3 bases are TGTGCCAGCAGTGATAGTTCCCCTTTCCGTGAGCAGTTCTTC. Amino acids: CASSDSSPFREQFF.

The chain links TRBV4-1 to TRBJ1-1; D is ambiguous. CDR1 is MGHRA and CDR2 is YSYEKL in the germline V gene. V was trimmed by 0 bases and J by 0 bases, leaving 14 bases between them. The CDR3 is 17 amino acids. This chain's CDR3 is CASSQDHFRSLNTEAFF. The CDR3 nucleotides read TGCGCCAGCAGCCAAGATCATTTTCGTTCGTTGAACACTGAAGCTTTCTTT.

The V gene is TRBV19, the J gene TRBJ2-7; 13 bases agree with TRBD2. The V gene end was trimmed by 4 bases and the J gene end by 3 bases; junction bases not matched to a gene: 3. Germline V CDR1 and CDR2: LNHDA, SQIVND (reference sequence). This CDR3 contains 15 residues. Written as DNA, the CDR3 is TGTGCCAGTAGTAGAGGACTAGCGGGAGTCTACGAGCAGTACTTC. This sequence encodes CASSRGLAGVYEQYF. Full variable domain (missing parts from reference TRBV19 and TRBJ2-7): DGGITQSPKYLFRKEGQNVTLSCEQNLNHDAMYWYRQDPGQGLRLIYYSQIVNDFQKGDIAEGYSVSREKKESFPLTVTSAQKNPTAFYLCASSRGLAGVYEQYFGPGTRLTVT.

The CDR3 DNA is TGTGCCAGCAGCTCCGGGACAGGCGGGAATCAGCCCCAGCATTTT. Translation: CASSSGTGGNQPQHF. The chain couples TRBV5-8 to TRBJ1-5, with 8 bases that match TRBD1. The CDR3 consists of 15 residues. V lost 3 bases, J lost 4 bases, and 6 bases stayed unmatched. Germline V gives CDR1 SGHTS, CDR2 YDEGEE.

This chain uses TRBV19 with TRBJ1-2; 7 nucleotides line up with TRBD1. CDR3 size: 14 residues. The germline CDR1 and CDR2 sequences are LNHDA and SQIVND (reference sequence). The J segment lost 5 bases and the V segment lost 5 bases, leaving 8 bases of the junction unmatched. The CDR3 DNA follows: TGTGCCAGTAGTCCCCCGGGGGACAGATATGGCTACACCTTC. This translates into CASSPPGDRYGYTF.

The chain uses TRBV7-6 and TRBJ2-7; possible D gene TRBD2, 6 bases. Between the trimmed V and J ends, which lost 5 bases and 2 bases, there was a span of 10 bases. The CDR3 sequence is 13 residues long. The germline V gene has CDR1 SGHVS and CDR2 FNYEAQ. The DNA of the CDR3 is TGTGCCAGCAGCGCGAGACTAGCCTACGAGCAGTACTTC. It specifies CASSARLAYEQYF.

The chain has TRBV7-9 and TRBJ1-2; unclear D gene. Per the germline V gene, CDR1 is SEHNR and CDR2 is FQNEAQ (reference sequence). CDR3 length: 16 amino acids. The germline V and J ends were trimmed by 5 bases and 0 bases, with 16 bases remaining between them. The DNA of the CDR3 is TGTGCCAGCAGCCCGGACTCCCCCGGCACTAACTATGGCTACACCTTC. Translation gives CASSPDSPGTNYGYTF. Full variable domain (outside the CDR3, taken from reference TRBV7-9 and TRBJ1-2): DTGVSQNPRHKITKRGQNVTFRCDPISEHNRLYWYRQTLGQGPEFLTYFQNEAQLEKSRLLSDRFSAERPKGSFSTLEIQRTEQGDSAMYLCASSPDSPGTNYGYTFGSGTRLTVV.

The chain is built from TRBV27 and TRBJ1-5; 8 bases are shared with TRBD1. The V segment lost 3 bases and the J segment 4 bases; nucleotides outside the gene matches: 2. The CDR3 covers 14 residues. The V gene's germline CDR1 is MNHEY and CDR2 SMNVEV (reference sequence). The CDR3, as DNA: TGTGCCAGCAGTTTGACAGGGGTTAATCAGCCCCAGCATTTT. Translating it yields CASSLTGVNQPQHF.

The chain links TRBV19 to TRBJ1-4; TRBD1 might be the D (6 bases). Germline CDR1 is LNHDA and CDR2 is SQIVND (reference sequence). V was cut by 7 bases and J by 7 bases, with 16 bases left in between. There are 14 residues in the CDR3. The CDR3 nucleotides read TGTGCCAGTACCGCAACGGGGACACCTGAAAAACTGTTTTTT. It encodes CASTATGTPEKLFF.

This clone has just one count. The rearrangement joins TRBV7-8 to TRBJ2-1; 9 nucleotides agree with TRBD1. This CDR3 is built from 16 residues. The ends lost 5 bases at V and 0 bases at J; junction bases unmatched: 5. From germline, CDR1 is SGHVS and CDR2 FQNEAQ. As DNA, the CDR3 is TGTGCCAGCAGCCCGACAGGGGGTAGCTCCTACAATGAGCAGTTCTTC. Residues: CASSPTGGSSYNEQFF.

The chain recombines TRBV14 with TRBJ1-1, with D hard to call. CDR3 length: 14 amino acids. Per germline, CDR1 SGHDN and CDR2 FVKESK. V dropped 4 bases and J dropped 0 bases, with 9 bases sitting between them. CDR3 amino acids: CASSPISLNTEAFF. DNA of the CDR3: TGTGCCAGCAGCCCCATCTCCCTGAACACTGAAGCTTTCTTT.

The gene calls are TRBV4-2 and TRBJ2-5; the match to TRBD2 covers 7 bases. V lost 4 bases and J lost 5; bases outside the gene matches: 4. Germline V CDR1 and CDR2: LGHNA, YNFKEQ. The CDR3 has 13 residues. The CDR3 coding sequence is TGTGCCAGCAGCCGATCGGGAGGTGAGACCCAGTACTTC. Its protein is CASSRSGGETQYF.

The V and J genes are TRBV4-1 and TRBJ1-5, with D possibly being TRBD1 (5 bases). The CDR3 runs 13 residues. V lost 4 bases and J 7 bases, leaving 11 bases between the germline ends. Germline V gene sequence: CDR1 MGHRA, CDR2 YSYEKL. The CDR3 region has the DNA TGCGCCAGCAGCCGGGACGGGGGGCAGCCCCAGCATTTT. Translating it yields CASSRDGGQPQHF.

The V gene is TRBV7-8, the J gene TRBJ2-7; maybe TRBD2 (6 bases). CDR3 length: 21 residues. The germline CDR1 and CDR2 sequences are SGHVS and FQNEAQ. V dropped 3 bases and J dropped 3 bases, with 33 bases sitting between them. This chain's CDR3 is CASSLSGLRMSGREAIYEQYF. CDR3 coding DNA: TGTGCCAGCAGCTTGTCGGGGTTAAGAATGTCAGGGCGGGAAGCGATCTACGAGCAGTACTTC.

This clone has just one count. The junction and the germline gene differ at one end; a read error may be behind it. The sample holds other DNA sequences that translate to the same CDR3. This sequence joins TRBV2 and TRBJ2-3; D perhaps matches TRBD2 (6 bases). Germline V CDR1 and CDR2: SNHLY, FYNNEI. This CDR3 contains 15 residues. The CDR3 region is CASSARAASGDTQYF. For the CDR3, the DNA is TGTGCCAGCAGTGCTCGGGCGGCCTCGGGAGATACGCAATATTTT.

The V and J genes are TRBV30 and TRBJ1-1; D ambiguous. Trimming pared 1 base from V and 1 base from J, leaving 4 bases between. CDR1 and CDR2 (germline): GTSNPN, SVGIG (reference sequence). The CDR3 runs 12 residues. CDR3 in DNA: TGTGCCTGGAGTGGTCGGAACACTGAAGCTTTCTTT. It specifies CAWSGRNTEAFF.

This clone was seen only once. The chain couples TRBV5-8 to TRBJ2-7; weak D call: TRBD2 (5 bases). There are 15 residues in the CDR3. CDR1 is SGHTS and CDR2 is YDEGEE in the germline V gene. The V end was cut by 4 bases, the J end by 12 bases, with 26 bases between. CDR3 coding DNA: TGTGCCAGCAGCGGCTCGGGAATTAACCGTGCTATGCTGTACTTC. Protein: CASSGSGINRAMLYF.

This clone occurred once. The V gene is TRBV21-1, the J gene TRBJ2-7. TRBV21-1 represents a pseudogene. The CDR3 sequence is 15 residues long. As DNA, the CDR3 is TGTGCCAGCAGCAAAGGGACCCCCCTAGTCCACGAGCAGTACTTC. This codes for CASSKGTPLVHEQYF.

This clone came up once. The J gene is TRBJ1-3, the V gene TRBV7-2; 9 nucleotides align to TRBD1. The CDR3 covers 16 residues. The germline V gene has CDR1 SGHTA and CDR2 FQGNSA. The V gene end was trimmed by 2 bases and the J gene end by 4 bases; junction bases not matched to a gene: 6. The CDR3 loop is CASSLTGTGLGNTIYF. CDR3 coding DNA: TGTGCCAGCAGCTTAACCGGGACAGGGTTAGGAAACACCATATATTTT.

This rearrangement joins TRBV6-5 to TRBJ2-3; 9 nucleotides align to TRBD1. Germline values: CDR1 MNHEY, CDR2 SVGAGI. The CDR3 is 14 residues long. V shed 5 bases and J 4 bases; nucleotides not matched to a gene: 4. For the CDR3, the DNA is TGTGCCAGCAGTAGACAGGGGGGCGCAGATACGCAGTATTTT. Encoded protein: CASSRQGGADTQYF.

This clone was recorded once. The V and J genes are TRBV28 and TRBJ2-7; D may match TRBD1 or TRBD2 (6 bases each). The germline V gene encodes CDR1 MDHEN and CDR2 SYDVKM. The CDR3 sequence is 16 residues long. V was trimmed by 6 bases and J by 4 bases, leaving 22 bases between them. The chain's CDR3 is CASSPGDRDKRYEQYF. The CDR3 nucleotides read TGTGCCAGCAGCCCGGGGGACCGGGACAAACGTTACGAGCAGTACTTC. Full variable domain (missing parts from reference TRBV28 and TRBJ2-7): DVKVTQSSRYLVKRTGEKVFLECVQDMDHENMFWYRQDPGLGLRLIYFSYDVKMKEKGDIPEGYSVSREKKERFSLILESASTNQTSMYLCASSPGDRDKRYEQYFGPGTRLTVT.

In DNA form, the CDR3 reads TGTGCCAGCAGCTCCGCAGGGGGCTCGGGTGAGCAGTACTTC. This gives the protein CASSSAGGSGEQYF. The chain recombines TRBV11-3 with TRBJ2-7; TRBD1 aligns across 8 bases. V shed 4 bases, J shed 7 bases, and the junction held 9 bases outside the gene matches. Germline V CDR1 and CDR2: SGHNT, YENEEA. The CDR3 totals 14 residues.